A selection of T cell receptor beta chains follows, all from one sample in a study of blood T cell repertoires in COVID-19. Measured with immunoSEQ multiplex PCR; TCRdb has only the in-frame clones, and not every one. Here the sample spans under 300,000 clones, around nine tenths being singletons. The sample comprised peripheral blood. These receptors were taken from a man aged 50 to 60 with acute or convalescent COVID-19. Both conserved end residues are part of each CDR3. Fields, in order: clone size, J gene, D gene, V gene, CDR3 DNA, CDR3 protein. The D gene is left open where the match is weak. The size entry is marked missing in some rows and otherwise reads once, few, many or a size class.

-,TRBJ1-5,TRBD1,TRBV28,TGTGCCAGTAGACAGGGCATCAATCAGCCCCAGCATTTT,CASRQGINQPQHF
-,TRBJ2-5,TRBD2,TRBV2,TGTGCCAGCAGTGTTGGCGGGGGGGCCCAAGAGACCCAGTACTTC,CASSVGGGAQETQYF
-,TRBJ1-6,-,TRBV6-5,TGTGCCAGTAGTCCGGACCTAAGCGGTTCACCCCTCCACTTT,CASSPDLSGSPLHF
-,TRBJ2-5,TRBD2,TRBV6-5,TGTGCCAGCAGCAACGGGGGGGCCCCCCAAGAGACCCAGTACTTC,CASSNGGAPQETQYF
-,TRBJ1-1,-,TRBV3-1/TRBV3-2,TGTGCCAGCAGCCAAGTGGGGGGTAACACTGAAGCTTTCTTT,CASSQVGGNTEAFF
-,TRBJ1-2,TRBD1,TRBV12-3/TRBV12-4,TGTGCCAGCAGTCTGGACAGGAACTATGGCTACACCTTC,CASSLDRNYGYTF
-,TRBJ1-2,TRBD1,TRBV16,TGTGCCAGCAGCCAACTGCCAGGGGGCGCGTATGACTATGGCTACACCTTC,CASSQLPGGAYDYGYTF
-,TRBJ1-1,-,TRBV5-1,TGCGCCAGCAGCCGGGACACTGAAGCTTTCTTT,CASSRDTEAFF
-,TRBJ2-3,TRBD1,TRBV5-5,TGTGCCAGCAGCCCACAGGGGCGGGATACGCAGTATTTT,CASSPQGRDTQYF
-,TRBJ1-6,-,TRBV7-3,TGTGCCAGCAGCCGGGCCTCAGGGGCCCTCCACTTT,CASSRASGALHF
-,TRBJ2-2,-,TRBV3-1/TRBV3-2,TGTGCCAGCAGCCAACATAGTCCCACCGGGGAGCTGTTTTTT,CASSQHSPTGELFF
-,TRBJ1-6,-,TRBV2,TGTGCCAGCACCCGTCCCAATTCACCCCTCCACTTT,CASTRPNSPLHF
-,TRBJ2-7,-,TRBV3-1/TRBV3-2,TGTGCCAGCAGCCTCTATTCCTACGAGCAGTACTTC,CASSLYSYEQYF
-,TRBJ1-4,-,TRBV11-1,TGTGCCAGCAGCCAGGGTGAAAAACTGTTTTTT,CASSQGEKLFF
-,TRBJ1-5,-,TRBV18,TGTGCCAGCTCACCAAGAACAGGGAATAATCAGCCCCAGCATTTT,CASSPRTGNNQPQHF
few,TRBJ1-1,-,TRBV5-4,TGTGCCAGCAGCTTGTCTAGGGGCACGAACACTGAAGCTTTCTTT,CASSLSRGTNTEAFF
-,TRBJ1-5,TRBD1,TRBV4-1,TGCGCCAGCAGCCAAGATACAGGGGTGGGCAATCAGCCCCAGCATTTT,CASSQDTGVGNQPQHF
few,TRBJ1-5,-,TRBV19,TGTGCCAGTAGTATTCGGCACAGCTATAATCAGCCCCAGCATTTT,CASSIRHSYNQPQHF
-,TRBJ2-4,TRBD2,TRBV9,TGTGCCAGCAGCCCCGTACCGGGACTACTAGCCAAAAACATTCAGTACTTC,CASSPVPGLLAKNIQYF
-,TRBJ2-1,-,TRBV27,TGTGCCAGCAGTGACAGATACAATGAGCAGTTCTTC,CASSDRYNEQFF
-,TRBJ1-5,-,TRBV5-6,TGTGCCAGCAGCGACGGTGGAGATAGCAATCAGCCCCAGCATTTT,CASSDGGDSNQPQHF
-,TRBJ1-2,-,TRBV7-9,TGTGCCAGCAGCTTAGGGGCTTCAGCGGATGGGGATGGCTACACCTTC,CASSLGASADGDGYTF
-,TRBJ1-5,TRBD1,TRBV9,TGTGCCAGCAGCGTAGCGGGACAGATGAATCAGCCCCAGCATTTT,CASSVAGQMNQPQHF
-,TRBJ2-5,TRBD2,TRBV3-1/TRBV3-2,TGTGCCAGCAGGTTTTTAGCGGGGGAAGAGACCCAGTACTTC,CASRFLAGEETQYF